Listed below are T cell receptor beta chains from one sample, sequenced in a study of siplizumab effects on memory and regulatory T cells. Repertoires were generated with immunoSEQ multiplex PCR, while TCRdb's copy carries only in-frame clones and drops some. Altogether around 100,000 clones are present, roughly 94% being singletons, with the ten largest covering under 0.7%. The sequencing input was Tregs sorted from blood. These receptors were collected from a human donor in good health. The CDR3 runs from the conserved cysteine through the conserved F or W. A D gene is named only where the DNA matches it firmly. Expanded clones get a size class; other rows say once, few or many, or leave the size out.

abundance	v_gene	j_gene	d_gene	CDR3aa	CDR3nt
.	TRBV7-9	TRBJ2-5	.	CASSFWTRTEQETQYF	TGTGCCAGCAGCTTTTGGACACGGACGGAACAAGAGACCCAGTACTTC
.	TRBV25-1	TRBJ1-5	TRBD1	CASSGTGGGQPQHF	TGTGCCAGCAGTGGAACAGGGGGCGGGCAGCCCCAGCATTTT
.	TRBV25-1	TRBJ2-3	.	CASSEFASGTDTQYF	TGTGCCAGCAGTGAATTTGCCAGCGGCACAGATACGCAGTATTTT
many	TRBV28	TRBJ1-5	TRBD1	CASRQGWNQPQHF	TGTGCCAGCCGACAGGGTTGGAATCAGCCCCAGCATTTT
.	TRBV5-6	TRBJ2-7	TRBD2	CASSLGLAGEQYF	TGTGCCAGCAGCTTGGGACTAGCTGGCGAGCAGTACTTC
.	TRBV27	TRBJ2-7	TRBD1	CAKQAGGSLYEQYF	TGTGCCAAACAAGCAGGGGGCTCACTCTACGAGCAGTACTTC
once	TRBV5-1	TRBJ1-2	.	CASSATAANYGYTF	TGCGCCAGCAGCGCCACCGCGGCTAACTATGGCTACACCTTC
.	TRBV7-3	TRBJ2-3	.	CASSPTGVTSTDTQYF	TGTGCCAGCAGCCCCACGGGAGTGACTAGCACAGATACGCAGTATTTT
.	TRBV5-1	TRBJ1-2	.	CASSLGTAWTTYGYTF	TGCGCCAGCAGCTTAGGAACTGCTTGGACAACGTATGGCTACACCTTC
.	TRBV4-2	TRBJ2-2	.	CASSQGPAQNTGELFF	TGTGCCAGCAGCCAGGGCCCCGCCCAGAACACCGGGGAGCTGTTTTTT
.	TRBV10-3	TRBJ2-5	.	CAISERGETQYF	TGTGCCATCAGTGAGAGGGGAGAGACCCAGTACTTC
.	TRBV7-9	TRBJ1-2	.	CASSLAAATGDGYTF	TGTGCCAGCAGCTTAGCGGCGGCGACCGGGGATGGCTACACCTTC
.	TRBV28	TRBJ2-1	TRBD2	CASRAGLAGNEQFF	TGTGCCAGCAGGGCCGGACTAGCTGGCAATGAGCAGTTCTTC
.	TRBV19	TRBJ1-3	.	CASKEGIGNTIYF	TGTGCCAGTAAGGAAGGGATTGGAAACACCATATATTTT
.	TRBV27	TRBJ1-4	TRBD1	CASTTGAGVANEKLFF	TGTGCCAGCACGACAGGGGCCGGAGTAGCTAATGAAAAACTGTTTTTT
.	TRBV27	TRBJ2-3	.	CASSLNPDTQYF	TGTGCCAGCAGTTTAAATCCAGATACGCAGTATTTT
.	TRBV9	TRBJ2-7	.	CASSVRDGVYEQYF	TGTGCCAGCAGCGTAAGGGACGGGGTGTACGAGCAGTACTTC
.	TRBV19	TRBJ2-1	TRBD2	CASHKTGLAGGNEQFF	TGTGCCAGTCACAAGACGGGACTAGCGGGAGGGAATGAGCAGTTCTTC
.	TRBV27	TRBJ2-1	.	CASSRQARGGNEQFF	TGTGCCAGCAGTCGACAGGCGCGGGGCGGCAATGAGCAGTTCTTC
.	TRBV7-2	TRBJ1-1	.	CASSLVPDRLTTFF	TGTGCCAGCAGCTTAGTACCAGACAGGCTCACAACTTTCTTT
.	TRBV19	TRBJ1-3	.	CASSQTGRGNTIYF	TGTGCCAGTAGTCAGACAGGACGCGGAAACACCATATATTTT
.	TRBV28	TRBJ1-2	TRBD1	CASSDPGQGLGYTF	TGTGCCAGCAGCGATCCGGGACAGGGATTAGGCTACACCTTC
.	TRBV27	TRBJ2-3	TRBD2	CASMRNRGGAGGGTDTQYF	TGTGCCAGCATGCGAAACCGCGGGGGGGCTGGAGGGGGCACAGATACGCAGTATTTT
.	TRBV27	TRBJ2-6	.	CASSLSRASVLTF	TGTGCCAGCAGTTTGTCCCGGGCCAGCGTCCTGACTTTC
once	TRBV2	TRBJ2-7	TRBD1	CAIKWEDREWGEQYF	TGTGCCATCAAGTGGGAGGACAGGGAGTGGGGCGAGCAGTACTTC
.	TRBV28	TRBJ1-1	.	CASSYGGLGTEAFF	TGTGCCAGCAGTTATGGGGGGCTCGGCACTGAAGCTTTCTTT
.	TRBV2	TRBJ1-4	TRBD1	CASKNRQGVRNEKLFF	TGTGCCAGCAAGAACCGACAGGGGGTACGGAATGAAAAACTGTTTTTT
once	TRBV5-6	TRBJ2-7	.	CASSLGIYEQYF	TGTGCCAGCAGCTTAGGAATTTACGAGCAGTACTTC
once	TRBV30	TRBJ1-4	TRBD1	CAWSGDSGEKLFF	TGTGCCTGGAGCGGGGACAGTGGTGAAAAACTGTTTTTT
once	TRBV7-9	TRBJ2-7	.	CASNGGLAYEQYF	TGTGCCAGCAATGGTGGACTTGCCTACGAGCAGTACTTC
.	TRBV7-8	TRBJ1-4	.	CASSLDYGFEEKLFF	TGTGCCAGCAGCTTAGATTACGGGTTCGAAGAAAAACTGTTTTTT
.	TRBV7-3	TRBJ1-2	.	CASSLTGNLNYGYTF	TGTGCCAGCAGCTTAACTGGGAACCTTAACTATGGCTACACCTTC
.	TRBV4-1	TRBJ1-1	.	CASSRSLRGGTEAFF	TGCGCCAGCAGCCGCAGCCTGCGGGGTGGCACTGAAGCTTTCTTT
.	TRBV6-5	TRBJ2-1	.	CASSYVPSYNEQFF	TGTGCCAGCAGTTACGTTCCTTCATACAATGAGCAGTTCTTC
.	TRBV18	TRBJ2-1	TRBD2	CASSPREAAYNEQFF	TGTGCCAGCTCACCGCGGGAGGCGGCCTACAATGAGCAGTTCTTC
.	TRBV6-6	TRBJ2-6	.	CASSYDLAGANVLTF	TGTGCCAGCAGTTACGACCTCGCTGGGGCCAACGTCCTGACTTTC
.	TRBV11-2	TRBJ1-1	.	CASSLVGANAEAFF	TGTGCCAGCAGCTTAGTAGGGGCTAACGCTGAAGCTTTCTTT
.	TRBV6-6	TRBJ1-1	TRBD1	CASSSDRDKAFF	TGTGCCAGCAGTTCGGACAGGGACAAAGCTTTCTTT
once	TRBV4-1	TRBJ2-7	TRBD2	CASSQVPLAGYEQYF	TGCGCCAGCAGCCAAGTCCCACTAGCGGGCTACGAGCAGTACTTC
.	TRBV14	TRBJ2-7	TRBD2	CASSHLAGARGGQYF	TGTGCCAGCAGCCACCTAGCGGGAGCCCGAGGGGGGCAGTACTTC
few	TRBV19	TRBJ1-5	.	CASSMSLRPHETQHF	TGTGCCAGTAGTATGAGTCTGCGGCCCCATGAGACCCAGCATTTT
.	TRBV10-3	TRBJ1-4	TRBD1	CAIGQGEKLFF	TGTGCCATCGGACAGGGGGAAAAACTGTTTTTT
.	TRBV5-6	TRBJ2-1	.	CASSLRQILVNEQFF	TGTGCCAGCAGCTTACGACAGATCCTTGTCAATGAGCAGTTCTTC
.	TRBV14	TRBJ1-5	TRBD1	CASSQQTGLQPQHF	TGTGCCAGCAGCCAACAGACAGGGCTTCAGCCCCAGCATTTT
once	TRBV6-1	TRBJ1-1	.	CASSPVRDTEAFF	TGTGCCAGCAGCCCCGTTCGGGACACTGAAGCTTTCTTT
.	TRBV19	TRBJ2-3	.	CASRLTSTDTQYF	TGTGCCTCCCGGCTTACAAGCACAGATACGCAGTATTTT
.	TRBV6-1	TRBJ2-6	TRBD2	CASSEELAGGTGANVLTF	TGTGCCAGCAGTGAAGAACTAGCGGGAGGAACTGGGGCCAACGTCCTGACTTTC
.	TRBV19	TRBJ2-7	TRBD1	CASSIDQPRTDRAYEQYF	TGTGCCAGTAGTATAGATCAACCCCGAACCGACAGGGCCTACGAGCAGTACTTC
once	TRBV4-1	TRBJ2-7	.	CASSQVSRDFKYEQYF	TGCGCCAGCAGCCAAGTGTCCCGGGACTTTAAGTACGAGCAGTACTTC
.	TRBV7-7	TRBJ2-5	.	CASSQSSAPSVETQYF	TGTGCCAGCAGCCAATCCTCTGCGCCTAGCGTGGAGACCCAGTACTTC
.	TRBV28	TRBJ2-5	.	CASSFPSGLRETQYF	TGTGCCAGCAGTTTTCCCTCGGGACTCCGAGAGACCCAGTACTTC
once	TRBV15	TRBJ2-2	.	CATSSHRDGELFF	TGTGCCACCAGCTCTCACCGGGACGGGGAGCTGTTTTTT
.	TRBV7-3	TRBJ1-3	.	CASSSSGSGNTIYF	TGTGCCAGCAGCTCCTCTGGCTCTGGAAACACCATATATTTT
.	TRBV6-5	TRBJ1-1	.	CASGGAGGAFF	TGTGCCAGCGGTGGAGCGGGAGGAGCTTTCTTT
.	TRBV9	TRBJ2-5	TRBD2	CASSSGLAGGGETQYF	TGTGCCAGCTCCTCGGGACTAGCGGGAGGGGGAGAGACCCAGTACTTC